The 18 T cell receptor beta chains listed next were all sequenced from one sample in a study of blood T cell repertoires in COVID-19. Only in-frame clones appear in the TCRdb table, and some are missing; sequencing was by immunoSEQ multiplex PCR. This sample has 250,000 to 300,000 clones, with approximately 89% found just once. Sequenced sample: peripheral blood. The receptors stem from a middle-aged woman who had recovered from COVID-19.

The chain employs TRBV20-1 and TRBJ2-1; D is unclear. Germline assignment: CDR1 DFQATT and CDR2 SNEGSKA (reference sequence). The CDR3 extends over 15 amino acids. Trimming left V 3 bases short and J 3 bases short, with 15 bases between. For the CDR3, the DNA is TGCAGTGCTAGTTTTCGTTCTAGGCGCTACAATGAGCAGTTCTTC. Residues: CSASFRSRRYNEQFF.

This rearrangement joins TRBV4-1 to TRBJ2-5; TRBD2 agrees at 10 bases. The length of the CDR3 is 16 residues. The junction had 2 bases not matched to a gene; V was cut back by 0 bases and J by 1 base. Germline lookup yields CDR1 MGHRA and CDR2 YSYEKL. Here the CDR3 reads CASSQELAGSQETQYF. As DNA, the CDR3 is TGCGCCAGCAGCCAAGAACTAGCGGGGTCCCAAGAGACCCAGTACTTC.

The J gene is TRBJ1-2, the V gene TRBV24-1; D is unclear. CDR3 length equals 13 residues. Trimming left V 2 bases short and J 8 bases short, with 11 bases between. Germline values: CDR1 KGHDR, CDR2 SFDVKD. The CDR3 spells CATSDSGDRGYTF. As DNA, the CDR3 is TGTGCCACCAGTGATTCCGGGGATCGAGGCTACACCTTC.

The CDR3 nucleotides read TGCGCCAGCAGCCTACCCATCGGCCAGGGGTACACCGGGGAGCTGTTTTTT. Translating it yields CASSLPIGQGYTGELFF. The V gene is TRBV4-1, the J gene TRBJ2-2, with D tentatively TRBD1 (6 bases). CDR3 length: 17 amino acids. The germline V gene has CDR1 MGHRA and CDR2 YSYEKL. The ends were cut back, 4 bases at V and 3 bases at J, with 18 bases in the middle.

The chain is built from TRBV28 and TRBJ1-1, with a weak D call TRBD1 (5 bases). The CDR3 totals 13 residues. Trimming removed 6 bases at V and 6 bases at J, with 14 bases between. Germline V CDR1 and CDR2: MDHEN, SYDVKM. The CDR3 here is CASSPGQLAEAFF. CDR3 nucleotide sequence: TGTGCCAGCAGCCCCGGACAATTGGCTGAAGCTTTCTTT.

V and J are TRBV10-3 and TRBJ2-4; D perhaps matches TRBD1 (6 bases). The CDR3 length is 13 residues. Germline CDR1 is ENHRY and CDR2 is SYGVKD. V was clipped by 4 bases and J by 9 bases, with 13 bases between them. CDR3 sequence (DNA): TGTGCCATCAGTGGGGGACACACAAGCATTCAGTACTTC. It encodes CAISGGHTSIQYF.

V is TRBV6-2 or TRBV6-3 and J is TRBJ2-3, with 12 bases aligning to TRBD2. Losses at the gene ends were 6 bases for V and 2 bases for J; bases not matched to a gene: 9. Germline V gene lookup returns CDR1 MNHEY and CDR2 SVGEGT. The CDR3 extends over 17 amino acids. The CDR3: CASSYPLAGGPTDTQYF. CDR3 DNA: TGTGCCAGCAGCTATCCTCTAGCGGGGGGGCCCACAGATACGCAGTATTTT.

The chain has TRBV19 and TRBJ1-1; TRBD1 matches at 9 bases. Per the germline V gene, CDR1 is LNHDA and CDR2 is SQIVND (reference sequence). The CDR3 covers 12 residues. The V gene end was trimmed by 4 bases and the J gene end by 8 bases; junction bases not matched to a gene: 2. The CDR3 here is CASSTTGGEAFF. CDR3 DNA sequence: TGTGCCAGTAGTACAACAGGGGGCGAAGCTTTCTTT.

The chain carries TRBV29-1 and TRBJ2-1; TRBD1 is a possible D gene (6 bases). Germline CDR1 SQVTM, CDR2 ANQGSEA. Deletions cut 7 bases from V and 7 bases from J, with 14 bases between. CDR3 length equals 12 residues. The CDR3 spells CSGVLGANEQFF. The CDR3 region has the DNA TGCAGCGGGGTATTGGGGGCGAATGAGCAGTTCTTC.

This chain links TRBV10-3 with TRBJ1-2; the match to TRBD1 covers 7 bases. Germline V gene sequence: CDR1 ENHRY, CDR2 SYGVKD. Trimming took 2 bases from V and 4 from J; bases not matched to a gene: 4. This CDR3 has 14 amino acids. CDR3 in DNA: TGTGCCATCAGTGAGAAACAGGGGTCCTATGGCTACACCTTC. It translates to CAISEKQGSYGYTF.

The V and J genes are TRBV11-3 and TRBJ1-1; TRBD1 might be the D (5 bases). The CDR3 extends over 13 amino acids. Germline CDR1 and CDR2: SGHNT and YENEEA. V lost 5 bases and J lost 1, with 8 bases in between. The CDR3 DNA sequence: TGTGCCAGCAGCCCCGGACAGAACACTGAAGCTTTCTTT. Residues: CASSPGQNTEAFF.

This clone has more than one count but fewer than ten. The rearrangement uses TRBV19 and TRBJ1-2; 7 bases align to TRBD1. The CDR3 has 14 amino acids. With V trimmed by 4 bases and J by 2 bases, 4 bases remained unmatched. Germline values: CDR1 LNHDA, CDR2 SQIVND (reference sequence). CDR3 sequence: CASSRGQQNYGYTF. In nucleotides, the CDR3 is TGTGCCAGTAGTAGGGGACAGCAAAACTATGGCTACACCTTC.

The chain couples TRBV28 to TRBJ1-5; D uncertain. This CDR3 region has 16 residues. CDR1 is MDHEN and CDR2 is SYDVKM in the germline V gene. Trimming took 1 base from V and 7 from J, leaving 17 bases between them. The CDR3 here is CASSLFGVPREQPQHF. In DNA, the CDR3 is TGTGCCAGCAGTTTATTTGGCGTTCCCCGGGAGCAGCCCCAGCATTTT.

The V and J genes are TRBV3-1 (or the pseudogene TRBV3-2) and TRBJ2-1, with a tentative D call TRBD2 (6 bases). The CDR3 contains 14 residues. V was pared by 4 bases and J by 8 bases, with 15 bases between. Germline loops: CDR1 LGHDT, CDR2 YNNKEL (reference sequence). The DNA of the CDR3 is TGTGCCAGCAGCCCCGTCGCGGGCGGGGATGAGCAGTTCTTC. Encoded protein: CASSPVAGGDEQFF.

The chain couples TRBV24-1 to TRBJ1-2; D is perhaps TRBD1 (5 bases). Germline V lookup: CDR1 KGHDR, CDR2 SFDVKD. V lost 4 bases, J lost 5 bases, and 16 bases lay in between. The CDR3 has 15 amino acids. In DNA form, the CDR3 reads TGTGCCACCAGTGACTCTCGGACCGGACAATATGGCTACACCTTC. Protein: CATSDSRTGQYGYTF.

V and J are TRBV10-1 and TRBJ2-7; 10 positions match TRBD2. This CDR3 has 13 amino acids. CDR1 WNHNN and CDR2 SYGVQD come from the germline V gene (reference sequence). The DNA for the CDR3 is TGCGCTAACACCGGGACTAGCGCCTACGAGCAGTACGTC. It specifies CANTGTSAYEQYV.

This chain joins TRBV6-6 and TRBJ2-6; 9 bases are shared with TRBD1. The length of the CDR3 is 18 residues. Germline CDR1 is MNHNY and CDR2 is SVGAGI (reference sequence). The J segment lost 2 bases and the V segment lost 5 bases, leaving 10 bases of the junction unmatched. The CDR3 loop is CASSPGQGNWAGANVLTF. The CDR3 DNA is TGTGCCAGCAGTCCCGGACAGGGGAACTGGGCTGGGGCCAACGTCCTGACTTTC.

The V gene is TRBV5-4, the J gene TRBJ2-1, with 12 bases fitting TRBD2. Germline V gene sequence: CDR1 SGHNT, CDR2 YYREEE (reference sequence). The CDR3 is made up of 14 amino acids. V trimming: 4 bases; J trimming: 8 bases; junction bases outside the gene matches: 4. CDR3 sequence (DNA): TGTGCCAGCAGCAACCCTAGCGGGGGGGATGAGCAGTTCTTC. It is translated as CASSNPSGGDEQFF.